The clone carrying this T cell receptor beta chain was found many times. This table comes from immunoSEQ multiplex PCR, and its TCRdb copy is limited to in-frame clones, with some not included. This repertoire shows 20,000 to 25,000 clones, around 80% found once; its top ten account for 9.5% to 15%. This specimen comes from a study of blood T cell repertoires in COVID-19. Looking at the study overall: Sources were T cells, B-cell-depleted T cells, or PBMCs; the material itself was cDNA or gDNA.

V was cut by 0 bases and J by 2 bases, with 20 bases left in between. Germline loops: CDR1 MGHRA, CDR2 YSYEKL. The CDR3 contains 18 residues. Material: peripheral blood. This sequence originates from a man between 60 and 75 years old with active COVID-19. The genes are TRBV4-1 and TRBJ2-7; tentative D call: TRBD2 (5 bases). CDR3 residues: CASSQDRAVGLQAYEQYF. The CDR3 DNA is TGCGCCAGCAGCCAAGATAGGGCAGTAGGACTCCAAGCCTACGAGCAGTACTTC.